This TCR beta chain was sequenced in a study of T cells in Graves' hyperthyroidism and ophthalmopathy (dated by TCRdb to about 2019). Study-level background: Peripheral blood samples were taken at initial diagnosis, before any treatment was given. Prospective prediction of ophthalmopathy was tested in an independent validation cohort of 18 to 20 hyperthyroidism patients and some 17 patients who later progressed to ophthalmopathy. Once sampling was done, hyperthyroidism patients were given methimazole at a starting dose of 30 mg daily, whereas ophthalmopathy patients were given high-dose intravenous methylprednisolone. To identify TCR V-J signatures that set the groups apart, the researchers used a discovery cohort of about a hundred patients, made up of approximately 43 with Graves' ophthalmopathy and some 55 with stable Graves' hyperthyroidism. The paper reports TCR Vbeta CDR3 sequencing of 140 or so peripheral blood samples: 43 ophthalmopathy, approximately 74 hyperthyroidism and approximately 17 progressor patients. The study also compared thyroid tissue and blood T-cell repertoires from about 6 Graves' hyperthyroidism patients. The 100 discovery patients were randomly divided into training and test sets at a 7:3 ratio. Broad study findings and their caveats: Ophthalmopathy was separated from stable hyperthyroidism by a 13 V-J signature model, with approximately 90% sensitivity and about 81% specificity obtained in cross-validation and 80%/75% obtained in testing. Blood samples also contained most of the expanded thyroid clonotypes (frequency above 0.001), which suggests that blood repertoires may reflect thyroid immune responses. Sample size was not statistically predetermined, and investigators were not blinded to group allocation. In validation, the model predicted progression to ophthalmopathy with roughly 66% sensitivity and around 72% specificity, a median of approximately 6.5 months before onset.

TCR beta CDR3 regions were amplified from RNA transcripts. A first-round RT-PCR of the TCR CDR3 used the HTBI primer set with the Qiagen OneStep RT-PCR kit. Libraries were constructed in a second round of multiplex PCR, after which size selection and purification were carried out. Libraries were sequenced paired-end with 100 bp reads on an Illumina HiSeq2000. As for the authors' bioinformatics: SOAPnuke was used to process the raw data, with reads discarded if the reads contained adapters or uncalled bases, had a mean Phred below 15, or lacked an exact constant-primer or identifier match. COPE v1.2.5 was used to merge high-quality paired reads, and clonotypes were defined as unique nucleotide sequences. Clonotypes were aligned to IMGT TRBV, TRBD and TRBJ reference segments using MiTCR v1.1. The analysis was restricted to V-J combinations with a frequency above 0.0001, which together covered 99.2% of the repertoires. The TCS score was defined as F50 (clonal expansion) divided by E x V (chaos), with BLOSUM62-based TCRdist calculated between CDR3 peptides within each V-J. Welch's t-statistics and random forest reduced 514 V-J features to some 14, which were used in a naive Bayes classifier (R e1071). TCRdb trimmed public reads at Q25 via fastp, called clones via MiXCR and kept in-frame beta chains. Every CDR3 protein is listed once, alongside the most common genes and DNA of its rows. The authors' filters were not applied to this entry. Counted in this sample were around 600,000 distinct CDR3 sequences; around 16% of them appeared once. The top ten clonotypes cover around 3.3% of the sample.

This clonotype has more than one count but fewer than ten. Its antigen is currently not known. Qualities for individual bases were not recorded, and no much larger clone is one base off. Ophthalmopathy patients had moderately to severely active disease, with a Clinical Activity Score of 3 or more, a NOSPECS grade of 4 or more, and a disease duration of less than 3 months. Exclusion was applied to patients with uncontrolled infections, other autoimmune diseases, pregnancy or lactation. Diagnoses were established on the basis of clinical symptoms, serum thyroxine and TRAb, thyroid ultrasound, and orbital computed tomography. PBMCs were isolated from roughly 10 ml of fresh peripheral blood by Ficoll-Paque density gradient centrifugation. Total RNA was extracted with Trizol reagent, and quality was checked on an Agilent 2100 Bioanalyzer. CDR3 length: 15 amino acids, cysteine to phenylalanine. The DNA shown is the 45-base CDR3, in frame from base 1. The germline V gene (reference sequence) provides CDR1 LGHDT and CDR2 YNNKEL. The trim is 4 bases for V and 4 bases for J, with a gap of 14 bases between the germline ends.

The TCR comes from a woman aged 35 to 49 with Graves' ophthalmopathy. Input material: blood. The chain was built from TRBV3-1 and TRBJ2-1; the D gene cannot be resolved reliably. The CDR3 here reads CASSPSLVNYNEQFF. The nucleotide sequence is TGTGCCAGCAGCCCCAGTCTGGTTAATTACAATGAGCAGTTCTTC.